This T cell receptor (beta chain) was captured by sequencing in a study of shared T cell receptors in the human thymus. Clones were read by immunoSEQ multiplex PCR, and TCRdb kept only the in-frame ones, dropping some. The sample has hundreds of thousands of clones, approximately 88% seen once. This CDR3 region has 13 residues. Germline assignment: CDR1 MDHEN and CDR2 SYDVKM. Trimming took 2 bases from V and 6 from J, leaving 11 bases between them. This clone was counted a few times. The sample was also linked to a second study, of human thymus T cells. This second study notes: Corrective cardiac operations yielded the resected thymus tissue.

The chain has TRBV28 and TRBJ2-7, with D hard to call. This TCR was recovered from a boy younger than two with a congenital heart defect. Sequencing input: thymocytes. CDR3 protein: CASSLGSRSEQYF. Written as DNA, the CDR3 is TGTGCCAGCAGTTTAGGGTCAAGGAGCGAGCAGTACTTC.